Listed below are T cell receptor beta chains from one sample, sequenced in a study of shared clonotypes between healthy human individuals. The repertoire was sequenced with immunoSEQ multiplex PCR; TCRdb's copy has only in-frame clones and lacks some. The sample has millions of clones, about 93% seen once. Sequencing input: naive CD8+ T cells from PBMCs. Source of these receptors: a man younger than 35 in good health. Some clones in this sample may be carry-over from other donors' samples. Each CDR3 is given with its conserved first and last residue. A D gene is named only where the DNA matches it firmly. Clone size is shown for a subset of rows, as once, few, many or a class of expanded clone.

clone_size,v_call,d_call,j_call,cdr3_length,cdr3_aa,cdr3_nt
NA,TRBV9,NA,TRBJ2-7,14,CASSPNGVSYEQYF,TGTGCCAGCAGCCCGAACGGGGTTTCCTACGAGCAGTACTTC
NA,TRBV6-1,NA,TRBJ1-2,14,CASSEDGGNYGYTF,TGTGCCAGCAGTGAAGATGGGGGCAACTATGGCTACACCTTC
once,TRBV10-3,TRBD1,TRBJ2-1,16,CAISEDNRGSYNEQFF,TGTGCCATCAGTGAGGATAACAGGGGGTCCTACAATGAGCAGTTCTTC
once,TRBV29-1,TRBD1,TRBJ2-7,13,CSVENRGPSEQYF,TGCAGCGTTGAAAACAGGGGGCCCAGCGAGCAGTACTTC
NA,TRBV28,NA,TRBJ2-1,15,CASPPRGAPYNEQFF,TGTGCCAGCCCACCCCGGGGGGCACCTTACAATGAGCAGTTCTTC
once,TRBV9,NA,TRBJ2-1,15,CASSVVRVSYNEQFF,TGTGCCAGCAGCGTAGTAAGGGTCTCCTACAATGAGCAGTTCTTC
NA,TRBV19,TRBD1,TRBJ2-2,15,CASSDRGEGTGELFF,TGTGCCAGTAGCGACAGGGGGGAAGGTACCGGGGAGCTGTTTTTT
NA,TRBV9,TRBD2,TRBJ2-3,19,CASSAQTSGRALGTDTQYF,TGTGCCAGCAGCGCACAGACTAGCGGGAGGGCCCTGGGCACAGATACGCAGTATTTT
NA,TRBV7-3,NA,TRBJ2-1,14,CASSLWGPTNEQFF,TGTGCCAGCAGCTTATGGGGACCAACCAATGAGCAGTTCTTC
NA,TRBV9,TRBD2,TRBJ2-7,14,CASSDSSGGYEQYF,TGTGCCAGCAGCGACTCTAGCGGGGGCTACGAGCAGTACTTC
once,TRBV27,TRBD1,TRBJ2-1,15,CASSLGQGGYNEQFF,TGTGCCAGCAGTCTCGGACAGGGAGGTTACAATGAGCAGTTCTTC
NA,TRBV2,TRBD2,TRBJ2-7,16,CASSELAGGFGYEQYF,TGTGCCAGCAGTGAACTAGCGGGAGGTTTTGGCTACGAGCAGTACTTC
few,TRBV5-1,NA,TRBJ1-4,16,CASSLEGGHRKEKLFF,TGCGCCAGCAGCTTGGAAGGGGGGCATCGCAAAGAAAAACTGTTTTTT
NA,TRBV5-1,NA,TRBJ2-7,15,CASRPNSGLSYEQYF,TGCGCCAGCAGACCAAACTCGGGTCTGTCCTACGAGCAGTACTTC
NA,TRBV5-6,NA,TRBJ2-2,12,CASSPGWGELFF,TGTGCCAGCAGCCCCGGGTGGGGGGAGCTGTTTTTT
NA,TRBV5-4,NA,TRBJ1-5,13,CASSLGAVQPQHF,TGTGCCAGCAGCTTGGGGGCGGTTCAGCCCCAGCATTTT
NA,TRBV9,NA,TRBJ1-1,14,CASSVARINTEAFF,TGTGCCAGCAGCGTAGCGAGGATTAACACTGAAGCTTTCTTT
NA,TRBV28,NA,TRBJ1-2,12,CASSLTFSGYTF,TGTGCCAGCAGTCTTACCTTCTCTGGCTACACCTTC
once,TRBV9,NA,TRBJ1-4,14,CASSARTDNEKLFF,TGTGCCAGCAGCGCGAGGACGGATAATGAAAAACTGTTTTTT
NA,TRBV4-1,NA,TRBJ2-7,15,CASSQDGTGNYEQYF,TGCGCCAGCAGCCAAGATGGAACGGGGAACTACGAGCAGTACTTC
NA,TRBV5-8,TRBD2,TRBJ2-3,16,CASSLTSGGLTDTQYF,TGTGCCAGCAGCCTGACTAGCGGGGGGCTAACAGATACGCAGTATTTT
NA,TRBV4-1,TRBD1,TRBJ2-7,18,CASSQVAQSRDRAYEQYF,TGCGCCAGCAGCCAAGTCGCTCAGTCCCGGGACAGGGCTTACGAGCAGTACTTC
NA,TRBV11-2,NA,TRBJ2-7,15,CASSQRARATYEQYF,TGTGCCAGCAGCCAACGGGCCAGGGCTACCTACGAGCAGTACTTC
NA,TRBV6-6,TRBD1,TRBJ2-7,15,CASSPAAGTGNEQYF,TGTGCCAGCAGCCCCGCTGCGGGGACAGGGAACGAGCAGTACTTC
NA,TRBV29-1,NA,TRBJ1-2,14,CSVEDTGFWPGYTF,TGCAGCGTTGAAGATACAGGGTTTTGGCCTGGCTACACCTTC
NA,TRBV27,NA,TRBJ2-3,14,CASRTRDSTFTQYF,TGTGCCAGCAGGACTCGGGACTCGACCTTTACGCAGTATTTT
NA,TRBV27,TRBD1,TRBJ1-1,15,CASSSGDRGYGEAFF,TGTGCCAGCAGTTCGGGGGACAGGGGGTACGGTGAAGCTTTCTTT
NA,TRBV27,NA,TRBJ1-2,13,CASSASLLYGYTF,TGTGCCAGCAGTGCCTCACTCCTCTATGGCTACACCTTC
NA,TRBV5-6,NA,TRBJ2-7,15,CASIYFRDTPHEQYF,TGTGCCAGCATCTACTTCCGGGACACACCTCACGAGCAGTACTTC
NA,TRBV9,NA,TRBJ1-2,10,CASSGGDITF,TGTGCCAGCAGCGGAGGCGACATCACCTTC
NA,TRBV27,NA,TRBJ2-2,14,CASAPGSGTGELFF,TGTGCCAGCGCTCCAGGGAGTGGCACCGGGGAGCTGTTTTTT
once,TRBV28,NA,TRBJ1-1,13,CASSPGRGVVAFF,TGTGCCAGCAGCCCCGGTAGGGGGGTGGTAGCTTTCTTT
NA,TRBV6-5,NA,TRBJ1-5,13,CASSYRVGQPQHF,TGTGCCAGCAGTTACAGGGTTGGTCAGCCCCAGCATTTT
NA,TRBV9,TRBD1,TRBJ1-2,15,CASSEGDRGGYGYTF,TGTGCCAGCAGCGAGGGAGACAGGGGAGGCTATGGCTACACCTTC
NA,TRBV7-9,NA,TRBJ1-5,13,CASSGRGNQPQHF,TGTGCCAGCAGCGGCAGGGGAAATCAGCCCCAGCATTTT
once,TRBV27,TRBD2,TRBJ2-5,16,CASSLLLAGGVETQYF,TGTGCCAGCAGTTTACTACTAGCGGGAGGGGTAGAGACCCAGTACTTC
NA,TRBV28,TRBD1,TRBJ2-5,16,CASSLVLTGSEETQYF,TGTGCCAGCAGTTTAGTTTTGACAGGGAGTGAAGAGACCCAGTACTTC
NA,TRBV5-1,TRBD2,TRBJ2-1,15,CASLTYSGSHNEQFF,TGCGCCAGCTTGACCTATAGCGGGAGCCACAATGAGCAGTTCTTC
NA,TRBV5-1,NA,TRBJ2-7,15,CASSPRTGGDYEQYF,TGCGCCAGCAGCCCACGAACAGGGGGGGATTACGAGCAGTACTTC
once,TRBV5-1,NA,TRBJ2-1,14,CASSLGQLGNEQFF,TGCGCCAGCAGCTTGGGGCAGCTCGGCAATGAGCAGTTCTTC
NA,TRBV4-3,NA,TRBJ2-1,15,CASSQVAGNYNEQFF,TGCGCCAGCAGCCAAGTTGCGGGGAATTACAATGAGCAGTTCTTC
NA,TRBV4-3,TRBD1,TRBJ1-1,15,CASSHARTGNTEAFF,TGCGCCAGCAGCCATGCTAGGACAGGGAACACTGAAGCTTTCTTT
NA,TRBV29-1,NA,TRBJ2-3,16,CSVEDWAGVLMDTQYF,TGCAGCGTTGAAGATTGGGCAGGGGTACTTATGGATACGCAGTATTTT
NA,TRBV27,NA,TRBJ1-1,15,CASSPRGTMNTEAFF,TGTGCCAGCAGTCCTCGGGGCACCATGAACACTGAAGCTTTCTTT
once,TRBV28,NA,TRBJ2-1,19,CASRITRGTRLPGYNEQFF,TGTGCCAGCAGGATTACCCGGGGGACAAGGCTTCCCGGGTACAATGAGCAGTTCTTC
NA,TRBV5-4,NA,TRBJ2-1,15,CASSLGPSSYNEQFF,TGTGCCAGCAGCCTAGGGCCATCCTCCTACAATGAGCAGTTCTTC
NA,TRBV29-1,NA,TRBJ2-3,12,CSVGVGPDTQYF,TGCAGCGTTGGCGTAGGTCCCGATACGCAGTATTTT
NA,TRBV29-1,NA,TRBJ1-1,11,CSVEVGWMSFF,TGCAGCGTCGAGGTGGGCTGGATGAGTTTCTTT